This T cell receptor (beta chain) was sequenced for a study of control samples from healthy donors and cancer patients (TCRdb year 2020). For this clone: The antigen this receptor binds is unknown. Per-nucleotide qualities are absent, and no much larger clonotype sits a single base away.

V was cut back by 7 bases and J by 0 bases, leaving a gap of 6 bases between them. From cysteine to phenylalanine, the CDR3 is 13 amino acids long. Kept here is only the CDR3 DNA, which spans 39 bases and is read in frame from base 1. The germline V gene sets CDR1 to MNHEY and CDR2 to SVGAGI. Libraries came from the immunoSEQ multiplex PCR assay. TCRdb mirrors the immuneACCESS table, restricted to in-frame sequences. Some clones are absent from its copies; in checked studies, under half trace to an unresolved V gene, and the reason for the others is unknown. This sample lists about 140,000 clones; roughly nine tenths were detected once. The top ten clonotypes cover just under 5% of the sample.

The sample comprised blood. This receptor was obtained from a man younger than 40 in good health. The receptor chain draws on TRBV6-5 and TRBJ1-4, with the identity of the D gene unclear. At the DNA level, the sequence is TGTGCCAGCAAGAAGACAACTAATGAAAAACTGTTTTTT. This sequence encodes CASKKTTNEKLFF.